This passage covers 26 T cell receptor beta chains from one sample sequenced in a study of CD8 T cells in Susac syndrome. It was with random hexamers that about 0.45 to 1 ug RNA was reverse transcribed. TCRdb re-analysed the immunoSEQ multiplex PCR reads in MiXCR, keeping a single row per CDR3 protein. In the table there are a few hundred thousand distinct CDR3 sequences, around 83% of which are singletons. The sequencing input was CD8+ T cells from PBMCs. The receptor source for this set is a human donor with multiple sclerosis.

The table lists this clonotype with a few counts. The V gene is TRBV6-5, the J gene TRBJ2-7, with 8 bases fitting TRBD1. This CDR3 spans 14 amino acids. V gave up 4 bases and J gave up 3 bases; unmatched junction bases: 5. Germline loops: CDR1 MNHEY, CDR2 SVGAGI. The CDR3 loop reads CASSSGQGFYEQYF. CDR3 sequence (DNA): TGTGCCAGCAGTTCTGGACAGGGTTTCTACGAGCAGTACTTC.

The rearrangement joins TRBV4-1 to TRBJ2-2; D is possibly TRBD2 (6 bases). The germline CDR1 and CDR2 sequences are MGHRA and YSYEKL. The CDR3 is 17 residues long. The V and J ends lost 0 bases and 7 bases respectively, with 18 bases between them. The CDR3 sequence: CASSQDYRGGVFGELFF. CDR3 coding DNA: TGCGCCAGCAGCCAAGATTATAGGGGAGGCGTTTTCGGGGAGCTGTTTTTT.

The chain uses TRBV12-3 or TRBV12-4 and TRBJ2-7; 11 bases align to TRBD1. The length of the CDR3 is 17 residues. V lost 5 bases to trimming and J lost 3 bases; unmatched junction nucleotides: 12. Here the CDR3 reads CASSAGTGGAVDYEQYF. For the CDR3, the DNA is TGTGCCAGCAGTGCCGGGACAGGGGGAGCGGTAGACTACGAGCAGTACTTC.

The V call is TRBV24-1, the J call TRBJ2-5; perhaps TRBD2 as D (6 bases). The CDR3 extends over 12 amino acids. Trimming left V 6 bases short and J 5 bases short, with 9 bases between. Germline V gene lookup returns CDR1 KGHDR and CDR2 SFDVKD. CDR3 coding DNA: TGTGCCACCAGTCGACTAGGGGAGACCCAGTACTTC. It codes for CATSRLGETQYF.

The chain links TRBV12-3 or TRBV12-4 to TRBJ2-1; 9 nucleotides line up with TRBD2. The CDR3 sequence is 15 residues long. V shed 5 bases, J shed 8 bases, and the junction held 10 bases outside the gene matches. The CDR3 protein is CASSGASGMFDEQFF. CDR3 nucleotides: TGTGCCAGCAGTGGGGCTAGCGGGATGTTTGATGAGCAGTTCTTC.

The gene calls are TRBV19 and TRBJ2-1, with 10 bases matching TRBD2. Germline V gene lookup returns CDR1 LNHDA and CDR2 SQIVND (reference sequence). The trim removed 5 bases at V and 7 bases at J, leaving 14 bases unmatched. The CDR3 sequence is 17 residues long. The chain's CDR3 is CASSPGRSGRAVNEQFF. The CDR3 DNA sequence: TGTGCCAGTAGTCCCGGCAGGAGCGGGAGGGCCGTTAATGAGCAGTTCTTC.

This CDR3 reads CASPTGASGSNTGELFF. The CDR3, as DNA: TGTGCCAGCCCTACGGGGGCTAGCGGGAGTAATACCGGGGAGCTGTTTTTT. This chain connects TRBV7-9 to TRBJ2-2; 10 positions match TRBD2. V shed 8 bases, J shed 5 bases, and the junction held 14 bases outside the gene matches. This CDR3 has 17 residues. Germline V lookup: CDR1 SEHNR, CDR2 FQNEAQ (reference sequence).

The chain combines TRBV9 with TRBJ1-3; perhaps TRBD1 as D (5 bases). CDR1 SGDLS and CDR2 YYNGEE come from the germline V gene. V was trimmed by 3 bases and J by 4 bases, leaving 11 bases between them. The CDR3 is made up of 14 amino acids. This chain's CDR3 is CASSEQDSGNTIYF. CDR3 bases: TGTGCCAGCAGCGAACAGGACTCCGGAAACACCATATATTTT.

The CDR3 DNA is TGTGCCAGCAGCACACCGGGACAGGGGTTTATAGTAGCGGATACGCAGTATTTT. It encodes CASSTPGQGFIVADTQYF. The chain is built from TRBV12-3 or TRBV12-4 and TRBJ2-3, with 10 bases that match TRBD1. After removal of 6 bases from V and 6 bases from J, the junction contained 18 bases not matched to a gene. This CDR3 region has 18 residues.

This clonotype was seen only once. The CDR3 sequence: CASSHTSGPYNEQFF. The CDR3 nucleotides are TGTGCCAGCAGCCACACTAGCGGTCCCTACAATGAGCAGTTCTTC. V is TRBV12-1 and J is TRBJ2-1; the table's D call of TRBD2 was not tested on the DNA. TRBV12-1 is reported as a pseudogene. The length of the CDR3 is 15 residues.

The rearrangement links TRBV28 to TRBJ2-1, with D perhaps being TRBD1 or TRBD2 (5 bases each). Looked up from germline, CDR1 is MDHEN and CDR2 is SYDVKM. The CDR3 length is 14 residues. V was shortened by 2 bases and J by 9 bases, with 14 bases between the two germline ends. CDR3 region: CASSLEFWGIEQFF. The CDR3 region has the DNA TGTGCCAGCAGTTTAGAGTTCTGGGGGATTGAGCAGTTCTTC.

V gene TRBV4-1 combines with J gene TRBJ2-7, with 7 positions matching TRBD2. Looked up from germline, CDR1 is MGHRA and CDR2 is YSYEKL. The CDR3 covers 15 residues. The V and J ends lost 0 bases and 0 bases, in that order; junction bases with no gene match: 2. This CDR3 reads CASSQDRGSSYEQYF. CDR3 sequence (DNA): TGCGCCAGCAGCCAAGATCGCGGGAGCTCCTACGAGCAGTACTTC.

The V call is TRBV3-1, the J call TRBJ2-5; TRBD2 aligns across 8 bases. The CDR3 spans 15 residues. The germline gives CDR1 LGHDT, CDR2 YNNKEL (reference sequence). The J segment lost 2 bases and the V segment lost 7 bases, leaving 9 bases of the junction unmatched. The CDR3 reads CASTPEASGQETQYF. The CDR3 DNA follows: TGTGCCAGCACCCCAGAGGCTAGCGGGCAAGAGACCCAGTACTTC.

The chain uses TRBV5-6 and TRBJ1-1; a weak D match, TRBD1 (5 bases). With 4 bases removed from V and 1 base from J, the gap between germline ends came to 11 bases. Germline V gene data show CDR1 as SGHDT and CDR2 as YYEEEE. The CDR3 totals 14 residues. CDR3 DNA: TGTGCCAGCAGCCCGGGACCGAGGAACACTGAAGCTTTCTTT. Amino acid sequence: CASSPGPRNTEAFF.

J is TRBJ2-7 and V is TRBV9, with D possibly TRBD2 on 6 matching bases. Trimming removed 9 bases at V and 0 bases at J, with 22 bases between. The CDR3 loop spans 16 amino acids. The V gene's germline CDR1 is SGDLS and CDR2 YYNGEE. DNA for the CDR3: TGTGCCATCGAGGCGGGGCTAGCGTCGAACTCCTACGAGCAGTACTTC. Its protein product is CAIEAGLASNSYEQYF.

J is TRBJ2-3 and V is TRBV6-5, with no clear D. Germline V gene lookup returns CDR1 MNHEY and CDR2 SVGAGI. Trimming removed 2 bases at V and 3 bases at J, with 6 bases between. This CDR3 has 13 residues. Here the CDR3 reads CASSYGRTDTQYF. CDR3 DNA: TGTGCCAGCAGTTACGGTCGTACAGATACGCAGTATTTT.

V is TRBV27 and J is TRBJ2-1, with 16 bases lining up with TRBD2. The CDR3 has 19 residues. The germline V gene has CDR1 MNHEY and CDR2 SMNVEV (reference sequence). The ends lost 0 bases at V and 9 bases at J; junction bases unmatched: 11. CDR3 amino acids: CASSLSMGLAGGPGFEQFF. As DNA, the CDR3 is TGTGCCAGCAGTTTATCGATGGGACTAGCGGGAGGGCCGGGTTTTGAGCAGTTCTTC.

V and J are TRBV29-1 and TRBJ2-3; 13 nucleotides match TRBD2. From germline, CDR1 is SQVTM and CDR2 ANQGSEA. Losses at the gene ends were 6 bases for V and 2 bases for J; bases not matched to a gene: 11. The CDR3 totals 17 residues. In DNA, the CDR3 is TGCAGCGTCCCCACTAGCGGGAGGGCCACCCCCACAGATACGCAGTATTTT. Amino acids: CSVPTSGRATPTDTQYF.

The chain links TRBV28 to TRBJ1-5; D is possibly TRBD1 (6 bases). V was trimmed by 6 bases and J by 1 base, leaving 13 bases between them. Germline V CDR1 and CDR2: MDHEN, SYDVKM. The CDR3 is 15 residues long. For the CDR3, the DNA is TGTGCCAGCAGGTACCTTACAGGGAGCAATCAGCCCCAGCATTTT. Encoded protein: CASRYLTGSNQPQHF.

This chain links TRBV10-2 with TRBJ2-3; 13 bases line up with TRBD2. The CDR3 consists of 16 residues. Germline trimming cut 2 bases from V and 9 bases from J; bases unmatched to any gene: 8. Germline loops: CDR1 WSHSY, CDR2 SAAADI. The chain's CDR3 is CASSETGLAGEGTQYF. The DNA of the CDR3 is TGCGCCAGCAGTGAGACAGGACTAGCGGGAGAAGGGACGCAGTATTTT.

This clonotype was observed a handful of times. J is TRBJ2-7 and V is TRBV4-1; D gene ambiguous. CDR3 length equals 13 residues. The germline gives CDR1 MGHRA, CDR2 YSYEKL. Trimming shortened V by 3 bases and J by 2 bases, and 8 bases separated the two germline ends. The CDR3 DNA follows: TGCGCCAGCAGCCAGGCGCTGACCTACGAGCAGTACTTC. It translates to CASSQALTYEQYF.

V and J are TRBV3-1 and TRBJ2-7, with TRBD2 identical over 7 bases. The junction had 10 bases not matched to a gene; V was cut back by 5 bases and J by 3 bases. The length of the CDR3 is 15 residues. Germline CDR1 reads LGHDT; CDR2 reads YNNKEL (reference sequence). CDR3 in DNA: TGTGCCAGCAGCAATAAGCGGGACTTCGGCTACGAGCAGTACTTC. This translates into CASSNKRDFGYEQYF.

The CDR3, as DNA: TGTGCCAGCAGTTTAAACAGGGTGACGGATGAAGCTTTCTTT. Its protein is CASSLNRVTDEAFF. The chain recombines TRBV27 with TRBJ1-1; tentatively, D is TRBD1 (6 bases). V lost 2 bases and J lost 7, with 14 bases in between. Germline CDR1 is MNHEY and CDR2 is SMNVEV (reference sequence). CDR3 length: 14 amino acids.

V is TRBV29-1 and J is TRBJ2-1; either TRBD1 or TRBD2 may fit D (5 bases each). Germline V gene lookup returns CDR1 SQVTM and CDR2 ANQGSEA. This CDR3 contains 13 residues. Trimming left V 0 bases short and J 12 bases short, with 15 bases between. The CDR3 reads CSVEDHRDPPQFF. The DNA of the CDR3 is TGCAGCGTTGAAGATCACCGGGACCCCCCGCAGTTCTTC.

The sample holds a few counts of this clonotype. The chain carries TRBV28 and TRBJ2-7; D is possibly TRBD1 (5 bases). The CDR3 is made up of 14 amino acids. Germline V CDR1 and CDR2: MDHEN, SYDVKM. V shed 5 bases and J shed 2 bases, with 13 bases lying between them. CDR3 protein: CASSVDSATYEQYF. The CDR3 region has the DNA TGTGCCAGCAGTGTCGACAGCGCTACCTACGAGCAGTACTTC.

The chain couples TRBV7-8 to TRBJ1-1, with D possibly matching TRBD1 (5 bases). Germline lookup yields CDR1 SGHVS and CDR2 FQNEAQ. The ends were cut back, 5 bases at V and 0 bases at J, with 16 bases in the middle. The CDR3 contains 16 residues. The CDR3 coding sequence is TGTGCCAGCAGCGCTATCCCCGGGACTTTGAACACTGAAGCTTTCTTT. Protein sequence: CASSAIPGTLNTEAFF.